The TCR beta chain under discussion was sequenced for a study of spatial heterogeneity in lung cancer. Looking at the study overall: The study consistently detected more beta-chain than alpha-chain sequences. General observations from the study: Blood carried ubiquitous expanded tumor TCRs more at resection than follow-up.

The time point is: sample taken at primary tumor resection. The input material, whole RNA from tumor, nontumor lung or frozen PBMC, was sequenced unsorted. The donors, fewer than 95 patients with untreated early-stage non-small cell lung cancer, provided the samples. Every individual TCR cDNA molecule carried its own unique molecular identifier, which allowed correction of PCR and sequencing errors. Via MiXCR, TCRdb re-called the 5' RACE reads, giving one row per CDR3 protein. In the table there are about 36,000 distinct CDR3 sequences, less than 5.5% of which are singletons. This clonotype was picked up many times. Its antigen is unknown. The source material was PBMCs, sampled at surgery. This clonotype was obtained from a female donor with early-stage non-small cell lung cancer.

This chain's CDR3 is CASTGFEGNTEAFF. The CDR3 coding sequence is TGTGCCAGCACCGGATTTGAGGGGAACACTGAAGCTTTCTTT. The chain combines TRBV6-6 with TRBJ1-1; no clear D. Germline CDR1 and CDR2: MNHNY and SVGAGI (reference sequence). V lost 7 bases and J lost 1, with 13 bases in between. This CDR3 comprises 14 residues.